This T cell receptor (beta chain) was identified in a study of shared clonotypes between healthy human individuals. Investigators spread the genomic DNA of each subset evenly over several immunoSEQ plates. Sequencing used immunoSEQ multiplex PCR; TCRdb keeps in-frame clones, though not all of them. The table records about 2.4 million clones, around 90% of them present only once. Notes on this clone: Its antigen is unidentified. This same CDR3 is encoded by further DNA sequences in the sample.

Study outcomes and limitations: Apart from blood, nothing was sampled; tissue repertoires likely differ.

Germline V gives CDR1 MNHNS, CDR2 SASEGT. V lost 1 base and J 0 bases, leaving 7 bases between the germline ends. This CDR3 has 15 residues. This chain joins TRBV6-1 and TRBJ1-5; D is unclear. This TCR was recovered from a man aged 18 to 30 in good health. The material sequenced was naive CD4+ T cells sorted from blood. Sample subset: CD45RA+ positively selected. The CDR3 here is CASSEGQSSNQPQHF. The CDR3 DNA follows: TGTGCCAGCAGTGAAGGGCAGAGTAGCAATCAGCCCCAGCATTTT.